Presented here are 32 T cell receptor beta chains from one specimen sequenced in a study of T cell changes during pregnancy in multiple sclerosis. Sequenced by immunoSEQ multiplex PCR; TCRdb stores in-frame clones only, minus some. The table shows around 20,000 clones, with roughly 84% occurring only once. This specimen consisted of CD8+ T cells from peripheral blood mononuclear cells, obtained after pregnancy. The receptor source for this set is a female donor with multiple sclerosis, enrolled in a pregnancy study.

By its share, this clone is medium-sized. This chain uses TRBV10-3 with TRBJ2-3; 9 nucleotides align to TRBD1. V shed 10 bases, J shed 0 bases, and the junction held 5 bases outside the gene matches. Germline CDR1 is ENHRY and CDR2 is SYGVKD. This CDR3 has 14 amino acids. The chain's CDR3 is CATVGTGSTDTQYF. The CDR3 DNA reads as TGTGCCACCGTGGGGACAGGGAGCACAGATACGCAGTATTTT.

This clone was observed once. The chain joins TRBV9 to TRBJ2-7; 7 bases line up with TRBD1. Losses at the gene ends were 0 bases for V and 3 bases for J; bases not matched to a gene: 6. The germline gives CDR1 SGDLS, CDR2 YYNGEE. This CDR3 contains 15 residues. The CDR3, as DNA: TGTGCCAGCAGCGTAGAGGTCGGACAGGTCTACGAGCAGTACTTC. Translation: CASSVEVGQVYEQYF.

The chain carries TRBV6-5 and TRBJ1-3; D remains unclear. From germline, CDR1 is MNHEY and CDR2 SVGAGI. The CDR3 has 13 residues. Trimming pared 5 bases from V and 8 bases from J, leaving 13 bases between. CDR3 DNA: TGTGCCAGCAGTAGCCGGGAAGGGTACACCATATATTTT. Translating gives CASSSREGYTIYF.

The rearrangement joins TRBV5-1 to TRBJ1-1; 8 positions agree with TRBD1. Germline V lookup: CDR1 SGHRS, CDR2 YFSETQ. The CDR3 has 15 residues. After removal of 5 bases from V and 3 bases from J, the junction contained 9 bases not matched to a gene. CDR3 sequence reads: CASSRPPTGDTEAFF. In DNA form, the CDR3 reads TGCGCCAGCAGTAGACCCCCGACAGGGGACACTGAAGCTTTCTTT.

The rearrangement links TRBV9 to TRBJ2-1, with TRBD1 identical over 7 bases. Germline values: CDR1 SGDLS, CDR2 YYNGEE. The CDR3 contains 13 residues. J was trimmed by 8 bases and V by 4 bases; bases with no gene match: 6. The DNA for the CDR3 is TGTGCCAGCAGCTATACAACAGGGGATGAGCAGTTCTTC. Protein: CASSYTTGDEQFF.

This clone appeared once. V usage is TRBV29-1 and J usage is TRBJ1-4, with 7 positions matching TRBD1. Germline CDR1 and CDR2: SQVTM and ANQGSEA. The CDR3 runs 13 residues. Trimming removed 3 bases from V and 7 bases from J; junction bases left unmatched: 5. The CDR3 nucleotides read TGCAGCGTTGATAAGGGGGCTGTTGAAAAACTGTTTTTT. Residues: CSVDKGAVEKLFF. Based on the CDR3 plus reference TRBV29-1 and TRBJ1-4, the full variable domain is SAVISQKPSRDICQRGTSLTIQCQVDSQVTMMFWYRQQPGQSLTLIATANQGSEATYESGFVIDKFPISRPNLTFSTLTVSNMSPEDSSIYLCSVDKGAVEKLFFGSGTQLSVL.

The chain links TRBV7-9 to TRBJ2-3, with TRBD2 identical over 9 bases. With 5 bases clipped from V and 4 bases from J, the junction kept 4 bases outside the gene matches. The CDR3 loop spans 14 amino acids. Per the germline V gene, CDR1 is SEHNR and CDR2 is FQNEAQ (reference sequence). The CDR3 coding sequence is TGTGCCAGCAGCCCCGGGACTAGCTCAGATACGCAGTATTTT. Its protein is CASSPGTSSDTQYF.

The V gene is TRBV9, the J gene TRBJ2-3; possibly TRBD1 for D (6 bases). The germline V and J ends were trimmed by 3 bases and 4 bases, with 18 bases remaining between them. Germline values: CDR1 SGDLS, CDR2 YYNGEE. The CDR3 covers 16 residues. CDR3 DNA: TGTGCCAGCAGCGCCTACAGGGAACTCGGGGCAGATACGCAGTATTTT. It is translated as CASSAYRELGADTQYF.

This chain joins TRBV29-1 and TRBJ2-1; a possible D gene is TRBD1 (5 bases). The CDR3 contains 11 residues. Deletions cut 5 bases from V and 9 bases from J, with 11 bases between. CDR1 is SQVTM, CDR2 ANQGSEA, per germline. CDR3 loop: CSVLQGSEQFF. CDR3 nucleotide sequence: TGCAGCGTTCTCCAGGGTAGTGAGCAGTTCTTC.

The rearrangement links TRBV19 to TRBJ2-3; D may be TRBD1 (6 bases). This CDR3 is built from 18 residues. The V and J ends lost 1 base and 6 bases respectively, with 23 bases between them. Germline assignment: CDR1 LNHDA and CDR2 SQIVND (reference sequence). CDR3 loop: CASSIAQGWGHTSDTQYF. Written as DNA, the CDR3 is TGTGCCAGTAGTATAGCTCAGGGGTGGGGGCACACGTCGGATACGCAGTATTTT.

The CDR3 DNA is TGCGCCAGCAGCCACGAGACCAGGGGGACGAACACCGGGGAGCTGTTTTTT. Translation gives CASSHETRGTNTGELFF. The gene calls are TRBV4-3 and TRBJ2-2; 7 bases match TRBD1. The CDR3 runs to 17 residues. With 3 bases clipped from V and 0 bases from J, the junction kept 7 bases outside the gene matches. The V gene's germline CDR1 is LGHNA and CDR2 YSLEER.

The chain joins TRBV5-4 to TRBJ1-1, with TRBD1 as a possible D gene (6 bases). There are 16 residues in the CDR3. Between the trimmed V and J ends, which lost 2 bases and 0 bases, there was a span of 14 bases. Germline assignment: CDR1 SGHNT and CDR2 YYREEE (reference sequence). CDR3 nucleotides: TGTGCCAGCAGCTTCGGACAGATAATAGTGAACACTGAAGCTTTCTTT. Protein: CASSFGQIIVNTEAFF. The full variable domain, its missing parts supplied by reference TRBV5-4 and TRBJ1-1, is ETGVTQSPTHLIKTRGQQVTLRCSSQSGHNTVSWYQQALGQGPQFIFQYYREEENGRGNFPPRFSGLQFPNYSSELNVNALELDDSALYLCASSFGQIIVNTEAFFGQGTRLTVV.

The chain joins TRBV5-6 to TRBJ2-7, with unresolved D. Per the germline V gene, CDR1 is SGHDT and CDR2 is YYEEEE. This CDR3 is built from 14 residues. V shed 2 bases and J shed 0 bases, with 9 bases lying between them. DNA for the CDR3: TGTGCCAGCAGCTTTGTTATGAGCTCCTACGAGCAGTACTTC. This sequence encodes CASSFVMSSYEQYF.

The V call is TRBV7-2, the J call TRBJ2-5, with 8 positions matching TRBD2. Trimming removed 2 bases from V and 4 bases from J; junction bases left unmatched: 6. Germline V gene data show CDR1 as SGHTA and CDR2 as FQGNSA. The CDR3 has 15 amino acids. The DNA of the CDR3 is TGTGCCAGCAGCTTATATCGGGGGGGTGTAGAGACCCAGTACTTC. It is translated as CASSLYRGGVETQYF.

V is TRBV27 and J is TRBJ2-1; D uncertain. V lost 2 bases to trimming and J lost 9 bases, with 8 bases between them. Germline lookup yields CDR1 MNHEY and CDR2 SMNVEV (reference sequence). The CDR3 runs 12 residues. CDR3 region: CASSLGGGEQFF. DNA for the CDR3: TGTGCCAGCAGTTTAGGTGGCGGTGAGCAGTTCTTC.

CDR3 nucleotides: TGTGCCAGTAGTACACCGGGACAGGGGGCGGACAGTCATGGCTACACCTTC. Residues: CASSTPGQGADSHGYTF. V is TRBV19 and J is TRBJ1-2; TRBD1 matches at 12 bases. Germline V gives CDR1 LNHDA, CDR2 SQIVND (reference sequence). There are 17 residues in the CDR3. V was clipped by 4 bases and J by 6 bases; unmatched bases: 12.

The chain combines TRBV27 with TRBJ2-5; tentatively, D is TRBD2 (6 bases). The CDR3 loop spans 16 amino acids. Germline values: CDR1 MNHEY, CDR2 SMNVEV (reference sequence). V shed 5 bases and J shed 5 bases, with 21 bases lying between them. The CDR3, as DNA: TGTGCCAGCAGTCCTACCTCCCCGGGAGCGGCCGAGACCCAGTACTTC. It encodes CASSPTSPGAAETQYF.

As to this clone: The same CDR3 is also encoded by other DNA sequences in this sample. The V and J genes are TRBV18 and TRBJ1-1, with D possibly matching TRBD1 (6 bases). Germline loops: CDR1 KGHSH, CDR2 LQKENI. The CDR3 loop spans 14 amino acids. V dropped 6 bases and J dropped 0 bases, with 11 bases sitting between them. The CDR3 nucleotides read TGTGCCAGCTCCCCAGGACAGTTGAACACTGAAGCTTTCTTT. As protein: CASSPGQLNTEAFF.

This clone appeared a few times. The genes are TRBV15 and TRBJ1-1; D not certain. CDR3 length: 13 amino acids. The germline V gene has CDR1 LNHNV and CDR2 YYDKDF (reference sequence). Trimming took off 0 bases at V and 11 bases at J, with 13 bases between the two ends. For the CDR3, the DNA is TGTGCCACCAGCAGAGATGAAAACAGTGAGGCTTTCTTT. Its protein is CATSRDENSEAFF.

The chain recombines TRBV2 with TRBJ2-7; D remains unclear. The germline gives CDR1 SNHLY, CDR2 FYNNEI. V lost 7 bases, J lost 0 bases, and 19 bases lay in between. The CDR3 sequence is 16 residues long. CDR3 protein: CASIVNPINSSYEQYF. CDR3 nucleotides: TGTGCCAGCATTGTCAATCCGATTAATAGCTCCTACGAGCAGTACTTC. Using reference TRBV2 and TRBJ2-7 for the parts outside the CDR3, the full variable domain is EPEVTQTPSHQVTQMGQEVILRCVPISNHLYFYWYRQILGQKVEFLVSFYNNEISEKSEIFDDQFSVERPDGSNFTLKIRSTKLEDSAMYFCASIVNPINSSYEQYFGPGTRLTVT.

The chain is built from TRBV11-2 and TRBJ2-3; TRBD2 agrees at 7 bases. Looked up from germline, CDR1 is SGHAT and CDR2 is FQNNGV. This CDR3 contains 15 residues. V was pared by 0 bases and J by 1 base, with 1 base of the junction left unmatched. CDR3 sequence reads: CASSLDTSGTDTQYF. Here the CDR3 DNA reads TGTGCCAGCAGCTTAGATACTAGCGGCACAGATACGCAGTATTTT.

The V gene is TRBV5-6, the J gene TRBJ2-1; TRBD1 agrees at 8 bases. V lost 0 bases, J lost 12 bases, and 14 bases stayed unmatched. CDR1 and CDR2 from the germline V gene are SGHDT and YYEEEE. This CDR3 contains 16 residues. The CDR3 reads CASSLASQGARGGQFF. In DNA form, the CDR3 reads TGTGCCAGCAGCTTGGCGTCGCAGGGGGCGAGAGGTGGGCAGTTCTTC.

The gene calls are TRBV6-6 and TRBJ1-4; the match to TRBD1 covers 9 bases. The V and J ends lost 10 bases and 4 bases, in that order; junction bases with no gene match: 4. Germline V gene lookup returns CDR1 MNHNY and CDR2 SVGAGI (reference sequence). This CDR3 is built from 13 residues. The CDR3 sequence: CAIEGQGNEKLFF. As DNA, the CDR3 is TGTGCCATCGAGGGACAGGGTAATGAAAAACTGTTTTTT.

The CDR3 region has the DNA TGCGCCAGCAGGCCGTGGACAGGGTATGACATACCCGACTCCTACGAGCAGTACTTC. It codes for CASRPWTGYDIPDSYEQYF. J is TRBJ2-7 and V is TRBV23-1; 8 bases map to TRBD1. TRBV23-1 belongs to the ORF category, with a function that is uncertain. The CDR3 runs to 19 residues. V shed 6 bases and J 0 bases; nucleotides not matched to a gene: 19.

The CDR3 reads CASSPGLAGVAPYNEQFF. The CDR3 DNA sequence: TGTGCCAGCAGCCCGGGACTAGCGGGAGTCGCCCCCTACAATGAGCAGTTCTTC. This chain connects TRBV11-2 to TRBJ2-1, with 14 bases matching TRBD2. V gave up 5 bases and J gave up 2 bases; unmatched junction bases: 8. This CDR3 comprises 18 residues. In germline, CDR1 is SGHAT, CDR2 FQNNGV. Filled out from reference TRBV11-2 and TRBJ2-1, the complete variable domain reads EAGVAQSPRYKIIEKRQSVAFWCNPISGHATLYWYQQILGQGPKLLIQFQNNGVVDDSQLPKDRFSAERLKGVDSTLKIQPAKLEDSAVYLCASSPGLAGVAPYNEQFFGPGTRLTVL.

The CDR3 region has the DNA TGTGCCAGCAGCTTAGCGTTGGAGGGAGGGCCAGGAGAGACCCAGTACTTC. It encodes CASSLALEGGPGETQYF. The rearrangement links TRBV7-2 to TRBJ2-5, with TRBD2 identical over 7 bases. CDR3 length equals 17 residues. Germline V CDR1 and CDR2: SGHTA, FQGNSA. The trim removed 0 bases at V and 4 bases at J, leaving 11 bases unmatched.

The V gene is TRBV27, the J gene TRBJ2-1; 7 bases map to TRBD1. This CDR3 has 14 residues. Looked up from germline, CDR1 is MNHEY and CDR2 is SMNVEV (reference sequence). The ends lost 6 bases at V and 0 bases at J; junction bases unmatched: 2. This CDR3 reads CASSAGGSYNEQFF. DNA for the CDR3: TGTGCCAGCAGCGCAGGGGGCTCCTACAATGAGCAGTTCTTC.

The chain is built from TRBV7-8 and TRBJ2-2, with TRBD2 matching 11 bases. V lost 4 bases and J lost 2; bases outside the gene matches: 12. Germline loops: CDR1 SGHVS, CDR2 FQNEAQ. This CDR3 spans 19 amino acids. The CDR3: CASSSSRWLAGGNTGELFF. The CDR3 nucleotides are TGTGCCAGCAGCTCCTCGCGCTGGCTAGCGGGAGGCAACACCGGGGAGCTGTTTTTT.

The genes are TRBV6-5 and TRBJ1-1; 12 positions agree with TRBD1. The CDR3 loop spans 15 amino acids. Germline CDR1 MNHEY, CDR2 SVGAGI. V shed 4 bases and J 8 bases; nucleotides not matched to a gene: 8. CDR3 sequence: CASSSGQGAKVEAFF. CDR3 nucleotide sequence: TGTGCCAGCAGTTCGGGACAGGGGGCGAAGGTGGAAGCTTTCTTT.

V gene TRBV5-4 combines with J gene TRBJ2-4; possible D gene TRBD1, 5 bases. The V gene's germline CDR1 is SGHNT and CDR2 YYREEE (reference sequence). This CDR3 is built from 12 residues. The V end was cut by 4 bases, the J end by 5 bases, with 7 bases between. DNA for the CDR3: TGTGCCAGCAGCGGGGCCGAAAACATTCAGTACTTC. This encodes CASSGAENIQYF.

The genes are TRBV13 and TRBJ2-2, with 10 bases aligning to TRBD2. The germline V gene has CDR1 PRHDT and CDR2 FYEKMQ (reference sequence). The V and J ends lost 5 bases and 10 bases, in that order; junction bases with no gene match: 4. The CDR3 runs 13 residues. Here the CDR3 reads CASSHLAGVELFF. CDR3 nucleotide sequence: TGTGCCAGCAGCCATCTAGCGGGAGTGGAGCTGTTTTTT.

The rearrangement joins TRBV6-5 to TRBJ2-3, with 10 bases lining up with TRBD2. Germline loops: CDR1 MNHEY, CDR2 SVGAGI. The CDR3 runs to 15 residues. Germline trimming cut 5 bases from V and 7 bases from J; bases unmatched to any gene: 9. Here the CDR3 reads CASSILAGSLNTQYF. The CDR3 DNA is TGTGCCAGCAGTATACTAGCGGGGTCCCTAAATACGCAGTATTTT.